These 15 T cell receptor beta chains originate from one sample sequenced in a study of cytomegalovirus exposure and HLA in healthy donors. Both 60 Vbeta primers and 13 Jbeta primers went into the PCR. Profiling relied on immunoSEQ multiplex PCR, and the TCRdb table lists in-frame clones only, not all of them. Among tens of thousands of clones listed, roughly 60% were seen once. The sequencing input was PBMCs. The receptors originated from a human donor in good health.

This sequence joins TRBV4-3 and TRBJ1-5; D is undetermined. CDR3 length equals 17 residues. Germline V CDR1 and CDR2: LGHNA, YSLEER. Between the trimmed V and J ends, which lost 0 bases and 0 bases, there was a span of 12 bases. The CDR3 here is CASSQDQSGSSNQPQHF. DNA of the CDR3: TGCGCCAGCAGCCAAGATCAATCTGGGAGTAGCAATCAGCCCCAGCATTTT.

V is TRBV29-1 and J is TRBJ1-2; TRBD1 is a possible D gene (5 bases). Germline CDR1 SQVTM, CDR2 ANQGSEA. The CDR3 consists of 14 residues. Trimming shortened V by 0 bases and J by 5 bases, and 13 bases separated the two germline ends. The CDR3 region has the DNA TGCAGCGTTGAAGATCGGGGGGTTAGTTATGGCTACACCTTC. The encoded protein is CSVEDRGVSYGYTF.

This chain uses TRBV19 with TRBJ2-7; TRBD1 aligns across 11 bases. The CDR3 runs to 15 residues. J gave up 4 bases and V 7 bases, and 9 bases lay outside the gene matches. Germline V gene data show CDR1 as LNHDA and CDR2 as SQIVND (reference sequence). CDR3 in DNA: TGTGCCAGTACTCCGGACAGGGGGCTGATTTACGAGCAGTACTTC. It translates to CASTPDRGLIYEQYF.

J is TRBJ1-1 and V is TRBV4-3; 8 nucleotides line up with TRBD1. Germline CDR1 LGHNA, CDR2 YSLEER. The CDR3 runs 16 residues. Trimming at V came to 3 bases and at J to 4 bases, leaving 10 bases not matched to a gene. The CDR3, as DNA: TGCGCCAGCAGCCACCGAACAGGGGGATGGGTCACTGAAGCTTTCTTT. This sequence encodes CASSHRTGGWVTEAFF.

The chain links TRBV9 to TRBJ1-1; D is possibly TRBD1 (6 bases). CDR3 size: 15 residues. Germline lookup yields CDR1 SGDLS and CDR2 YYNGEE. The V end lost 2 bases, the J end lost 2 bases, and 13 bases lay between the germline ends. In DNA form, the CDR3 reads TGTGCCAGCAGCGTCCGGGACACCGAAAACACTGAAGCTTTCTTT. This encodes CASSVRDTENTEAFF.

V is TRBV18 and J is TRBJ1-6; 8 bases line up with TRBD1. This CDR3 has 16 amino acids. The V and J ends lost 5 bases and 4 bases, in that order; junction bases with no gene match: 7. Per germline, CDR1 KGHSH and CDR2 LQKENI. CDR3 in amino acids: CASSFTRQGYNSPLHF. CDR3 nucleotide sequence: TGTGCCAGCTCATTTACAAGACAGGGGTATAATTCACCCCTCCACTTT.

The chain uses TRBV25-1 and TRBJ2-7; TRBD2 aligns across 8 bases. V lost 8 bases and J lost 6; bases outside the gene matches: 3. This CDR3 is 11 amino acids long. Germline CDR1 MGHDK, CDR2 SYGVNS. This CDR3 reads CASQRGGEQYF. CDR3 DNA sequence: TGTGCCAGCCAACGGGGGGGCGAGCAGTACTTC.

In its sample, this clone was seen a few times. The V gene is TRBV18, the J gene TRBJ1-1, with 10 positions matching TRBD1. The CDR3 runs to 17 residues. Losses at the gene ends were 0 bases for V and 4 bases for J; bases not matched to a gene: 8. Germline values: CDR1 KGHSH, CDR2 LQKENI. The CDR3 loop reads CASSPPGQGRRVTEAFF. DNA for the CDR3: TGTGCCAGCTCACCACCGGGACAGGGGCGTAGGGTCACTGAAGCTTTCTTT. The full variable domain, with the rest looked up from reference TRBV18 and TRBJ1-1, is NAGVMQNPRHLVRRRGQEARLRCSPMKGHSHVYWYRQLPEEGLKFMVYLQKENIIDESGMPKERFSAEFPKEGPSILRIQQVVRGDSAAYFCASSPPGQGRRVTEAFFGQGTRLTVV.

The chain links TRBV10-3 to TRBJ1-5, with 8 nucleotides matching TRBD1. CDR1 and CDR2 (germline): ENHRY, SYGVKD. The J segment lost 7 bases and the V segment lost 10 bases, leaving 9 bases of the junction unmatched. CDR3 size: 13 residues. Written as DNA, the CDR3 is TGTGCCAGTCACAGGGGGTTCTTGCAGCCCCAGCATTTT. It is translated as CASHRGFLQPQHF.

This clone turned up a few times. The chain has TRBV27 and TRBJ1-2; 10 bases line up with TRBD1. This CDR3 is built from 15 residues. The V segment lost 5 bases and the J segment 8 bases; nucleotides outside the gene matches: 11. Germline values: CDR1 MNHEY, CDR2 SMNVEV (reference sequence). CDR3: CASSPPRDRGIGYTF. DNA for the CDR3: TGTGCCAGCAGTCCCCCAAGGGACAGGGGTATCGGCTACACCTTC.

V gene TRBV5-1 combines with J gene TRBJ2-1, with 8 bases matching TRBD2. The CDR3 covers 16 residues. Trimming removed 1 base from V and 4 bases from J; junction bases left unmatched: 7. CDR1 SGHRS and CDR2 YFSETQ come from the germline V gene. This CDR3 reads CASSLSGGGTYNEQFF. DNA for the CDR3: TGCGCCAGCAGCTTGTCGGGCGGGGGGACTTACAATGAGCAGTTCTTC.

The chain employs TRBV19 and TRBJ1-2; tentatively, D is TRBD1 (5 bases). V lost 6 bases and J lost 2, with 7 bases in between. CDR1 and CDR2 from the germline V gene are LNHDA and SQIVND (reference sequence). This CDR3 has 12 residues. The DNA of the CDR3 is TGTGCCAGTAGCCCAGGGAACTATGGCTACACCTTC. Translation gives CASSPGNYGYTF.

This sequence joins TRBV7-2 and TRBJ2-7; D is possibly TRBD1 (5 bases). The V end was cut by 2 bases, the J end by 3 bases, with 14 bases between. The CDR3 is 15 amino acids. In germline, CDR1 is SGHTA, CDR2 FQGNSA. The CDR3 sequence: CASSLQGKGFYEQYF. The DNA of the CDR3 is TGTGCCAGCAGCTTACAGGGTAAGGGATTCTACGAGCAGTACTTC.

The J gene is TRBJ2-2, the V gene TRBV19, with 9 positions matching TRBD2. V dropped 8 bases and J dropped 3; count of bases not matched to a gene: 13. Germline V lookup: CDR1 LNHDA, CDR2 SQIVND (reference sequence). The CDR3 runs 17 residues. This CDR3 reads CASRPGYKRGDTGELFF. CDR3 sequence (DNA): TGTGCCAGTCGACCCGGTTACAAGCGGGGGGACACCGGGGAGCTGTTTTTT. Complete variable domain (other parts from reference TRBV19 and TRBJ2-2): DGGITQSPKYLFRKEGQNVTLSCEQNLNHDAMYWYRQDPGQGLRLIYYSQIVNDFQKGDIAEGYSVSREKKESFPLTVTSAQKNPTAFYLCASRPGYKRGDTGELFFGEGSRLTVL.

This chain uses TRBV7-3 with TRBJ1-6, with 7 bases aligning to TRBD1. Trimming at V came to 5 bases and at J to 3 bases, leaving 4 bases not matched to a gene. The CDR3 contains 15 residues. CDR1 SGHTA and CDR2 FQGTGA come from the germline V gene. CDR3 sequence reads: CASSLQGDYNSPLHF. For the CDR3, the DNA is TGTGCCAGCAGCCTCCAGGGGGACTATAATTCACCCCTCCACTTT.